This entry lists 21 T cell receptor beta chains sequenced from one sample in a study of T-cell memory formation after mild COVID-19. TCRdb re-called the 5' RACE reads through MiXCR, storing one row per CDR3 protein. Seen here are hundreds of thousands of distinct CDR3 sequences, about a fifth observed once, and the top ten hold about an eighth. The sequencing input was PBMCs or a T cell subset sorted from them (not recorded which). Receptor source: an adult woman who had mild COVID-19 (a few samples of this study predate the infection). Cell type and time point are not known.

This clonotype was counted a few times. The J gene is TRBJ1-2, the V gene TRBV4-3; D unresolved. In germline, CDR1 is LGHNA, CDR2 YSLEER. The CDR3 sequence is 12 residues long. V lost 3 bases, J lost 4 bases, and 6 bases lay in between. The CDR3 loop is CASSQDGYGYTF. The CDR3 bases are TGCGCCAGCAGCCAGGACGGCTATGGCTACACCTTC.

The sample holds a few counts of this clonotype. V is TRBV5-5 and J is TRBJ2-7, with 8 bases identical to TRBD1. This CDR3 contains 20 residues. V shed 0 bases, J shed 3 bases, and the junction held 20 bases outside the gene matches. Germline assignment: CDR1 SGHKS and CDR2 YYEKEE (reference sequence). Here the CDR3 reads CASSLGTGIRVPGLIYEQYF. The CDR3 DNA reads TGTGCCAGCAGCTTGGGGACAGGGATTAGGGTGCCAGGGTTAATCTACGAGCAGTACTTC.

The chain is built from TRBV7-9 and TRBJ1-1, with a tentative D call TRBD1 (6 bases). This CDR3 is 14 amino acids long. The V and J ends lost 5 bases and 4 bases respectively, with 14 bases between them. Looked up from germline, CDR1 is SEHNR and CDR2 is FQNEAQ (reference sequence). This CDR3 reads CASSDNYRVTEAFF. Written as DNA, the CDR3 is TGTGCCAGCAGCGATAACTACAGGGTCACTGAAGCTTTCTTT.

The genes are TRBV12-3 or TRBV12-4 and TRBJ1-2, with D possibly TRBD1 on 5 matching bases. With 6 bases removed from V and 4 bases from J, the gap between germline ends came to 15 bases. The CDR3 contains 14 residues. The chain's CDR3 is CASSRGGGTYGYTF. CDR3 in DNA: TGTGCCAGCAGCCGCGGTGGGGGTACCTATGGCTACACCTTC.

This clonotype has a handful of counts. The chain joins TRBV7-8 to TRBJ2-3; D possibly uses TRBD1 or TRBD2 (5 bases each). Looked up from germline, CDR1 is SGHVS and CDR2 is FQNEAQ. This CDR3 has 14 amino acids. V dropped 3 bases and J dropped 5 bases, with 12 bases sitting between them. The CDR3 DNA follows: TGTGCCAGCAGCTTGGGGGTCGGCAGAGATACGCAGTATTTT. This sequence encodes CASSLGVGRDTQYF.

For this clonotype: One end of the junction fails to match germline, which may point to a read error. This CDR3 is CSARPGTRGF. The CDR3 DNA follows: TGCAGTGCTAGGCCCGGGACACGGGGTTTT. This sequence joins TRBV20-1 and TRBJ1-1; D might be TRBD1 (6 bases). The germline CDR1 and CDR2 sequences are DFQATT and SNEGSKA (reference sequence). The length of the CDR3 is 10 residues.

The CDR3 sequence: CASSSRRGREVAIRSYEQYF. The CDR3 DNA sequence: TGTGCCAGCAGTTCGAGGAGGGGGCGTGAGGTAGCGATACGATCCTACGAGCAGTACTTC. The chain employs TRBV12-3 or TRBV12-4 and TRBJ2-7; D is perhaps TRBD1 (7 bases). The CDR3 length is 20 residues. V lost 4 bases, J lost 1 base, and 29 bases lay in between.

This clonotype has more than one count but fewer than ten. The chain links TRBV20-1 to TRBJ1-1; 10 nucleotides agree with TRBD1. The CDR3 has 14 amino acids. J lost 6 bases, V lost 2 bases, and 6 bases had no gene match. CDR1 DFQATT and CDR2 SNEGSKA come from the germline V gene (reference sequence). CDR3: CSARHRDRGPEAFF. CDR3 nucleotide sequence: TGCAGTGCTAGACACCGGGACAGGGGACCTGAAGCTTTCTTT.

This clonotype has a handful of counts. This chain joins TRBV12-3 or TRBV12-4 and TRBJ2-5; no definite D call. The CDR3 extends over 13 amino acids. V was clipped by 5 bases and J by 5 bases, with 12 bases between them. The CDR3 region is CASSPGLWETQYF. CDR3 sequence (DNA): TGTGCCAGCAGTCCTGGGCTTTGGGAGACCCAGTACTTC.

J is TRBJ1-5 and V is TRBV4-1; D unresolved. CDR3 length equals 15 residues. From germline, CDR1 is MGHRA and CDR2 YSYEKL. Trimming stripped 0 bases from V and 5 bases from J, with 11 bases between. The CDR3 nucleotides read TGCGCCAGCAGCCAAGATACGGGGTTTGATCAGCCCCAGCATTTT. Encoded protein: CASSQDTGFDQPQHF.

The J gene is TRBJ2-2, the V gene TRBV7-2, with D tentatively TRBD2 (5 bases). V dropped 5 bases and J dropped 0 bases, with 13 bases sitting between them. The CDR3 sequence is 16 residues long. The germline V gene encodes CDR1 SGHTA and CDR2 FQGNSA. The CDR3 DNA sequence: TGTGCCAGCAGCGCGAACGGGGTCGCGAACACCGGGGAGCTGTTTTTT. Translation: CASSANGVANTGELFF.

The chain employs TRBV19 and TRBJ1-2; a possible D gene is TRBD1 (6 bases). V lost 9 bases, J lost 4 bases, and 18 bases lay in between. The CDR3 has 14 amino acids. From germline, CDR1 is LNHDA and CDR2 SQIVND (reference sequence). The CDR3 coding sequence is TGTGCCAGCCCCGAGACAGGAGGACTCTATGGCTACACCTTC. It codes for CASPETGGLYGYTF.

The sample holds many counts of this clonotype. V usage is TRBV5-1 and J usage is TRBJ2-1, with 8 bases matching TRBD2. The CDR3 is 14 amino acids. V lost 6 bases and J lost 8; bases outside the gene matches: 10. Germline CDR1 SGHRS, CDR2 YFSETQ. CDR3 bases: TGCGCCAGCAAAGGCGGGGGGACCAACGATGAGCAGTTCTTC. Protein: CASKGGGTNDEQFF.

The V gene is TRBV4-2, the J gene TRBJ1-2; D is undetermined. The CDR3 has 14 residues. CDR1 and CDR2 from the germline V gene are LGHNA and YNFKEQ. Trimming took off 1 base at V and 8 bases at J, with 14 bases between the two ends. Here the CDR3 reads CASSQGRSDQGYTF. CDR3 DNA sequence: TGTGCCAGCAGCCAAGGGCGCAGCGACCAAGGCTACACCTTC.

The chain joins TRBV9 to TRBJ2-6; D is undetermined. Per germline, CDR1 SGDLS and CDR2 YYNGEE. V was cut by 0 bases and J by 1 base, with 5 bases left in between. This CDR3 is built from 15 residues. CDR3 nucleotides: TGTGCCAGCAGCGTAGTGGGTTCTGGGGCCAACGTCCTGACTTTC. Encoded protein: CASSVVGSGANVLTF.

This clonotype was seen more than once but under ten times. The gene calls are TRBV15 and TRBJ1-4, with D unclear. The CDR3 runs 12 residues. Germline loops: CDR1 LNHNV, CDR2 YYDKDF (reference sequence). The V end lost 11 bases, the J end lost 7 bases, and 14 bases lay between the germline ends. The CDR3 nucleotides are TGTGCCGTCTGCGGGGTACGTGAAAAACTGTTTTTT. This sequence encodes CAVCGVREKLFF.

This clonotype was detected a few times. The rearrangement joins TRBV24-1 to TRBJ2-1; perhaps D is TRBD1 or TRBD2 (5 bases each). The V gene lost 6 bases and the J gene lost 11 bases, with 13 bases spanning the gap. CDR1 and CDR2 (germline): KGHDR, SFDVKD. This CDR3 is 12 amino acids long. The CDR3 sequence: CATSPEGRKQFF. The CDR3 DNA sequence: TGTGCCACCAGTCCTGAGGGGCGGAAGCAGTTCTTC.

In its sample, this clonotype was seen a few times. The genes are TRBV20-1 and TRBJ2-3, with D perhaps being TRBD1 or TRBD2 (5 bases each). CDR1 is DFQATT, CDR2 SNEGSKA, per germline (reference sequence). V was shortened by 1 base and J by 0 bases, with 17 bases between the two germline ends. The CDR3 consists of 17 residues. CDR3 DNA sequence: TGCAGTGCTAGAGGCCTGGGGACGGAACCTAGCACAGATACGCAGTATTTT. This translates into CSARGLGTEPSTDTQYF.

The chain recombines TRBV2 with TRBJ2-1, with a possible D match to TRBD1 (6 bases). CDR1 SNHLY and CDR2 FYNNEI come from the germline V gene. The CDR3 is made up of 12 amino acids. The V end lost 6 bases, the J end lost 10 bases, and 13 bases lay between the germline ends. CDR3 sequence: CASREQGYEQFF. The CDR3, as DNA: TGTGCCAGCAGGGAACAGGGTTACGAGCAGTTCTTC. The full variable domain, its missing parts supplied by reference TRBV2 and TRBJ2-1, is EPEVTQTPSHQVTQMGQEVILRCVPISNHLYFYWYRQILGQKVEFLVSFYNNEISEKSEIFDDQFSVERPDGSNFTLKIRSTKLEDSAMYFCASREQGYEQFFGPGTRLTVL.

In its sample, this clonotype was seen a few times. J is TRBJ1-2 and V is TRBV12-3 or TRBV12-4; D remains ambiguous. This CDR3 is 14 amino acids long. V was shortened by 5 bases and J by 4 bases, with 14 bases between the two germline ends. The CDR3 sequence is CASSLHGIGYGYTF. The CDR3 DNA follows: TGTGCCAGCAGTCTTCACGGGATCGGCTATGGCTACACCTTC.

The chain recombines TRBV24-1 with TRBJ2-1, with D tentatively TRBD2 (5 bases). Deletions cut 5 bases from V and 9 bases from J, with 16 bases between. The germline V gene has CDR1 KGHDR and CDR2 SFDVKD. The CDR3 runs to 14 residues. CDR3 sequence reads: CATSGWSSFGEQFF. DNA of the CDR3: TGTGCCACCAGTGGGTGGTCTAGCTTTGGTGAGCAGTTCTTC.